This T cell receptor beta chain is drawn from a study of CD8 T cells in acute hepatitis C reinfection (dated by TCRdb to the early 2020s). About the study as a whole: The study profiled the TCRbeta repertoire of CD8+ T cells specific for the HCV NS3-1073 epitope during acute infection and after viral clearance. Paired acute and follow-up samples were contributed by four spontaneous resolvers. Summary of the overall study and its limitations: Thirteen public clonotypes were found regardless of outcome, and V04-02/J02-02 was used by one public clonotype. NS3-1073 specific cells were too rare to sort in chronically infected subjects, so no follow-up repertoires exist for those subjects. High diversity was observed in NS3-1073 specific repertoires, and no significant differences in diversity were found between acute resolver, follow-up resolver and acute chronic samples. All groups showed preferential use of the TRBV04 and TRBV06 gene families, a pattern that overrepresentation in the naive pool did not explain. Few CDR3 sequences were shared with other epitopes, and differences in sequencing approaches may have limited exact matching. Because bulk sequencing covered only the TCRbeta chain, the alphabeta pairing of public clonotypes could not be determined.

There are 16 amino acids in the CDR3, from cysteine to phenylalanine inclusive. Only the CDR3 region is kept as DNA, spanning 48 bases read in frame from base 1. Compared with germline, V lacks 5 bases and J lacks 0 bases; bases without a gene match: 9. Taken from the germline V gene, the CDR1 and CDR2 loops are SGHAT and FQNNGV. As concerns this clone: The target of this receptor is not known. Per-base qualities were not stored, and no clone one base away is much larger.

The intended sense of this specimen's time point label: naive CD8 control sorted from an acute-time-point sample. Enrolled in the Montreal Hepatitis C Cohort (HEPCO) in Canada, the donors were people who inject drugs, and these donors were followed every 3 months. Acute primary HCV infection was defined as a positive HCV RNA or antibody test that came after a negative test within the prior 24 weeks. Cells were surface stained with CD3, CD8 and CD45RO antibodies, and an aqua fixable dye was used to exclude dead cells. The cohort also included about 6 subjects who developed chronic infection, defined as HCV RNA positivity at 24 weeks. Negative selection by means of the MACS CD8+ T cell Isolation Kit yielded CD8+ T cells from peripheral blood mononuclear cells recovered from cryopreservation by thawing. Cells were sorted on a BD FACSAria II cell sorter. Genomic DNA was extracted from FACS-sorted cells, and TCRbeta chains were sequenced through the commercial immunoSEQ service. The original pipeline was this. The repertoire data were analyzed using ImmunoSEQ Analyzer software v3.0 and R v3.5.1. Only productive rearrangements were analyzed, as sequences containing stop codons or out-of-frame rearrangements were removed. Simpson diversity, Shannon entropy, CDR3 length and nucleotide addition metrics were supplied by the sequencing provider. Clonotypes were categorized by frequency as dominant, sub-dominant, low or lowest abundance, and clonotypes below 0.1% were excluded from most analyses. Any CDR3 amino acid clonotype present in at least two subjects at a cumulative frequency of at least 0.5% was labeled public. Here the immuneACCESS table is served through TCRdb, limited to in-frame sequences with V and J called. Missing clones are a known gap in these copies; in checked studies unresolved V genes cover under half, and the rest lacks a known reason. The V and J calls and clone size are taken from that table; D and trimming were inferred from the DNA. The table for this sample lists more than 35,000 clones; around nine tenths of them were counted only once. The top ten constitute more than 0.4% of the sample.

Recombination linked TRBV11-2 to TRBJ1-1, with TRBD1 matching 7 junction bases. Sequencing was carried out using naive CD8+ T cells from PBMCs. The sample's cell subset or site, from its label and the paper: sorted total naive CD45RO-negative CD8+ T cells. This TCR was recovered from a young man with chronic hepatitis C. The CDR3 has the sequence CASSPVGQAMNTEAFF. The sequenced DNA is TGTGCCAGCAGCCCAGTTGGACAGGCTATGAACACTGAAGCTTTCTTT.